This TCR beta chain derives from a study of Graves' ophthalmopathy and Graves' hyperthyroidism. Overall study: Stable hyperthyroidism denotes an absence of ophthalmopathy throughout 18 months of follow-up.

Per the germline V gene, CDR1 is MNHNY and CDR2 is SVGAGI (reference sequence). V was pared by 4 bases and J by 3 bases, with 6 bases of the junction left unmatched. This CDR3 has 14 residues. This clonotype showed up many times. The authors amplified TCR beta CDR3 regions, and they did so from RNA transcripts for repertoire sequencing. The first round was an RT-PCR with HTBI primers, and the second round was a multiplex PCR. TCRdb reprocessed the multiplex PCR reads via MiXCR and lists one record per CDR3 protein. The sample gives 580,000 or so distinct CDR3 sequences, about 35% of which show up once; about 4% is in the top ten.

The specimen sequenced was peripheral blood or thyroid tissue (not recorded which). This chain links TRBV6-6 with TRBJ2-7; 7 nucleotides match TRBD1. This TCR came from an adult man with Graves' hyperthyroidism. CDR3 sequence (DNA): TGTGCCAGCAGTTCCACCGGGACAGACTACGAGCAGTACTTC. This gives the protein CASSSTGTDYEQYF.